Listed below are T cell receptor beta chains from one sample, sequenced in a study of shared T cell receptors in the human thymus. Generated by immunoSEQ multiplex PCR, the TCRdb table keeps only in-frame clones and is missing some. Of hundreds of thousands of clones in the sample, around 87% were seen once. The sample was also reused in another study, on human thymus T cells.

Source material: thymocytes. These receptors originate from a boy younger than two with a congenital heart defect. The conserved cysteine and the conserved F or W are not part of the CDR3 here.

>TRBJ2-5|TRBV11-1
ASRFKETQY
>TRBJ2-5|TRBV11-2
ASSSGLLRETQY
>TRBJ1-1|TRBV25-1
ASSLHRGNTEAF
>TRBJ2-1|TRBV7-9
ASSLAGVAYNEQF
>TRBJ2-4|TRBV7-9
ASSSGTSGPWY
>TRBJ2-7|TRBV20-1
SARGGFEQY
>TRBJ2-6|TRBV29-1
SVGDRGKYSGANVLT
>TRBJ1-1|TRBV6-5
ASSYEDREDTEAF
>TRBJ2-3|TRBV14
ASSQDGGIQGTDTQY
>TRBJ1-5|TRBV27
ASSLGIERAGGAQPQH
>TRBJ2-7|TRBV12-5
ASGLVQYEQY
>TRBJ1-1|TRBV7-8
ASSQSRDREGTEAF
>TRBJ1-2|TRBV9
ASSVEAGGYGYT
>TRBJ1-5|TRBV6-5
ASTGQASNQPQH
>TRBJ2-1|TRBV11-1
ASSLVIFPSEQF
>TRBJ2-3|TRBV7-6
ASSLGSSGGVDTQY
>TRBJ2-6|TRBV19
ASSLQNAGANVLT
>TRBJ2-7|TRBV15
ATSEAGGRAGVEQY
>TRBJ1-4|TRBV7-9
ASSLAGATNEKLF